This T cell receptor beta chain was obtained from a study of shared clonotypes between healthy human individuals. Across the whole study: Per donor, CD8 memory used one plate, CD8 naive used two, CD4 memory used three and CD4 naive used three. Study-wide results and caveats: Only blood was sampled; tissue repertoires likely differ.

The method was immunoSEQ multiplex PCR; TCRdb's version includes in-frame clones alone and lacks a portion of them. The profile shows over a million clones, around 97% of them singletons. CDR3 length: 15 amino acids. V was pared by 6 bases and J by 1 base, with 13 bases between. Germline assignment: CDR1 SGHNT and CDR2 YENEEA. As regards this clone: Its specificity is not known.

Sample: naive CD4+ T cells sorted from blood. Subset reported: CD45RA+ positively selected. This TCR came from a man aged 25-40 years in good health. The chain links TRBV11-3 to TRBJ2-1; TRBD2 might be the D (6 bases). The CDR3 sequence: CASSSSGGSYNEQFF. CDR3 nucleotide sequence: TGTGCCAGCAGTTCCTCCGGGGGTTCCTACAATGAGCAGTTCTTC. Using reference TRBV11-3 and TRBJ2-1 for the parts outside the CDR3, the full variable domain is EAGVVQSPRYKIIEKKQPVAFWCNPISGHNTLYWYLQNLGQGPELLIRYENEEAVDDSQLPKDRFSAERLKGVDSTLKIQPAELGDSAVYLCASSSSGGSYNEQFFGPGTRLTVL.